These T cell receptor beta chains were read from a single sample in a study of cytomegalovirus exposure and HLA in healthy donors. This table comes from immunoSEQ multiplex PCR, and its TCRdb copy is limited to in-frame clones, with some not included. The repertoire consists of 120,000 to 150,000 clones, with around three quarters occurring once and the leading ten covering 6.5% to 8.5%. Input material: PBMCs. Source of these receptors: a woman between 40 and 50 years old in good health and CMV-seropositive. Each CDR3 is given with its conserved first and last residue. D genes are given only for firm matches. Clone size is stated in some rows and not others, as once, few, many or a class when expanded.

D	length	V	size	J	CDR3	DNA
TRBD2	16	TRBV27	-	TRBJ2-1	CASNPGRDTRYNEQFF	TGTGCCAGCAACCCCGGGAGGGACACTCGCTACAATGAGCAGTTCTTC
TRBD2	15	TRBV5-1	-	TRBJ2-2	CASSWVAGNTGELFF	TGCGCCAGCAGCTGGGTAGCGGGGAACACCGGGGAGCTGTTTTTT
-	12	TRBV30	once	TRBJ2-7	CAWSDMGYEQYF	TGTGCCTGGAGTGATATGGGCTACGAGCAGTACTTC
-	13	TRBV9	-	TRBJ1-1	CASSVDFSTEAFF	TGTGCCAGCAGCGTAGATTTCTCCACTGAAGCTTTCTTT
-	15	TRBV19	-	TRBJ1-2	CASSIQGRGTYGYTF	TGTGCCAGTAGTATCCAGGGAAGGGGAACCTATGGCTACACCTTC
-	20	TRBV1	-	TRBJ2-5	CTSSQERLADPVRYQETQYF	TGCACCAGCAGCCAAGAAAGACTAGCGGACCCAGTCCGGTACCAAGAGACCCAGTACTTC
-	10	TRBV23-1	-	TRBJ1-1	CASSQCEAFF	TGCGCCAGCAGTCAGTGCGAGGCTTTCTTT
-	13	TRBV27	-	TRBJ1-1	CASSPLQFTEAFF	TGTGCCAGCAGTCCGTTGCAGTTCACTGAAGCTTTCTTT
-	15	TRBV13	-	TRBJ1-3	CASSSLRGSGNTIYF	TGTGCCAGCAGCTCCCTCCGGGGATCTGGAAACACCATATATTTT
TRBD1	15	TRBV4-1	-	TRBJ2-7	CASSDRGRSSYEQYF	TGCGCCAGCAGTGACAGGGGCCGGAGCTCCTACGAGCAGTACTTC
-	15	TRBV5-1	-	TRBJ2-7	CASSSNTGSSYEQYF	TGCGCCAGCAGCTCTAATACAGGGAGCTCCTACGAGCAGTACTTC
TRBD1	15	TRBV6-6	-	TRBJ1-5	CASSDRDTDNQPQHF	TGTGCCAGCAGTGACAGGGATACAGACAATCAGCCCCAGCATTTT
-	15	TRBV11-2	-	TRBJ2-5	CASSSQGLIRETQYF	TGTGCCAGCAGCTCCCAGGGTTTAATAAGGGAGACCCAGTACTTC
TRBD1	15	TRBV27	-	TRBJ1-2	CASSLYGTADYGYTF	TGTGCCAGCAGTCTTTATGGGACAGCAGACTATGGCTACACCTTC
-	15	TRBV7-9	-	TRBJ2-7	CASSFIKTSSYEQYF	TGTGCCAGCAGCTTTATCAAAACATCAAGCTACGAGCAGTACTTC
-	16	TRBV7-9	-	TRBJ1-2	CASSYAGGLTNYGYTF	TGTGCCAGCAGCTATGCGGGGGGCCTTACTAACTATGGCTACACCTTC
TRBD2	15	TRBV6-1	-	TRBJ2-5	CASSPQRGGEETQYF	TGTGCCAGCAGCCCCCAGCGGGGGGGGGAGGAGACCCAGTACTTC
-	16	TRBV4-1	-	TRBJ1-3	CASSQVQAFSGNTIYF	TGCGCCAGCAGCCAGGTCCAGGCTTTCTCTGGAAACACCATATATTTT
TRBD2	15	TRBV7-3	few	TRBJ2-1	CASSRPGGGAVEQFF	TGTGCCAGCAGCCGACCTGGCGGGGGGGCCGTTGAGCAGTTCTTC
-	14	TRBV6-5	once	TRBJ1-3	CASSYGGSGNTIYF	TGTGCCAGCAGTTACGGGGGGTCTGGAAACACCATATATTTT
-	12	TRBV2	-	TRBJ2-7	CASSELSREQYF	TGTGCCAGCAGTGAACTCTCCCGCGAGCAGTACTTC
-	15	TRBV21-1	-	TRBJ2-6	CASNLQISGANVLTF	TGTGCCAGCAACCTTCAGATCTCTGGGGCCAACGTCCTGACTTTC
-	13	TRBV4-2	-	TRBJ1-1	CASSQPPHEGGFF	TGTGCCAGCAGCCAACCTCCCCATGAAGGAGGTTTCTTT
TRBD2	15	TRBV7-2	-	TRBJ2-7	CASSPLAGTSYEQYF	TGTGCCAGCAGCCCACTAGCGGGGACATCATACGAGCAGTACTTC
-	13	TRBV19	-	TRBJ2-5	CASSMGLGETQYF	TGTGCCAGTAGTATGGGACTTGGAGAGACCCAGTACTTC
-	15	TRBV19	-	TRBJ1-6	CASSSTGSNNSPLHF	TGTGCCAGTAGTAGTACAGGGTCCAATAATTCACCCCTCCACTTT
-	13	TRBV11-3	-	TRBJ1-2	CASSLAGGAGYTF	TGTGCCAGCAGCTTAGCCGGGGGTGCTGGCTACACCTTC
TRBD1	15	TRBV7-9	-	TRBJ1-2	CASSPGQAGGYGYTF	TGTGCCAGCAGCCCAGGACAGGCCGGCGGCTATGGCTACACCTTC
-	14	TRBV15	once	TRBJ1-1	CATSRESVNTEAFF	TGTGCCACCAGCAGAGAGTCAGTGAACACTGAAGCTTTCTTT
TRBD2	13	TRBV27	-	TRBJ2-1	CASSLAEYNEQFF	TGTGCCAGCAGCCTAGCGGAGTACAATGAGCAGTTCTTC
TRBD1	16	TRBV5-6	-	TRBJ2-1	CASSPDRGGYLNEQFF	TGTGCCAGCAGCCCGGACAGGGGGGGATACCTCAATGAGCAGTTCTTC
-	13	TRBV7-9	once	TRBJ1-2	CSSSFSGYGGYTF	TGTTCCAGCAGCTTTTCAGGGTATGGCGGCTACACCTTC
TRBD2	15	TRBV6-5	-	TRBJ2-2	CASSAGTTRGGELFF	TGTGCCAGCAGTGCCGGGACTACAAGGGGCGGGGAGCTGTTTTTT
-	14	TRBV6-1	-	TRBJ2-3	CASSLDSYTDTQYF	TGTGCCAGCAGTTTGGACTCCTACACAGATACGCAGTATTTT
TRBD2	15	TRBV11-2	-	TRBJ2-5	CASSPRLAGRETQYF	TGTGCCAGCAGCCCAAGACTAGCGGGGCGGGAGACCCAGTACTTC
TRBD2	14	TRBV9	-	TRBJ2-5	CASSVGSLAGTQYF	TGTGCCAGCAGCGTAGGGTCACTAGCGGGGACCCAGTACTTC
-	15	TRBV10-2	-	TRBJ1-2	CASREGNRPMNGYTF	TGCGCCAGCAGAGAGGGTAACAGGCCAATGAATGGCTACACCTTC
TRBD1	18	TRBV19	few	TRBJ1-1	CASSSPSRQGEMGTEAFF	TGTGCCAGTAGTTCCCCCAGCAGACAGGGAGAGATGGGCACTGAAGCTTTCTTT
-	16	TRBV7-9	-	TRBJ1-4	CSSSLARGMYNEKLFF	TGTTCCAGCAGCTTAGCGAGGGGGATGTATAATGAAAAACTGTTTTTT
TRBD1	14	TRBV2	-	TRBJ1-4	CASSIQGANEKLFF	TGTGCCAGCAGTATACAGGGGGCGAATGAAAAACTGTTTTTT
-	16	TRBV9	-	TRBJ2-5	CASSVGGTGFLETQYF	TGTGCCAGCAGCGTAGGAGGAACAGGGTTTTTAGAGACCCAGTACTTC
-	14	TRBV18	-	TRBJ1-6	CARLEAPGNSPLHF	TGTGCCAGACTCGAGGCCCCGGGGAATTCACCCCTCCACTTT
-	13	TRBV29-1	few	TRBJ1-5	CSVETGSNQPQHF	TGCAGCGTTGAAACGGGAAGCAATCAGCCCCAGCATTTT
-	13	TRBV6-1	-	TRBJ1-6	CASNRDWYSPLHF	TGTGCCAGCAACCGGGACTGGTATTCACCCCTCCACTTT
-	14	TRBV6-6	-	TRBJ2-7	CASRPSGEIYEQYF	TGTGCCAGCAGGCCCTCGGGGGAAATTTACGAGCAGTACTTC
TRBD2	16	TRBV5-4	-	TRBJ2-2	CASGTSGGSFTGELFF	TGTGCCAGCGGGACTAGCGGGGGGAGTTTCACCGGGGAGCTGTTTTTT
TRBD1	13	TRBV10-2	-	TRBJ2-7	CASRDRGSGEQYF	TGCGCCAGCAGGGACAGGGGGTCGGGCGAGCAGTACTTC
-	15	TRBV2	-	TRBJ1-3	CASSTGFPSGNTIYF	TGTGCCAGCAGTACAGGGTTTCCCTCTGGAAACACCATATATTTT
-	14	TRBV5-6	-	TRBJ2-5	CASSYSGFQETQYF	TGTGCCAGCAGCTACTCGGGGTTCCAAGAGACCCAGTACTTC
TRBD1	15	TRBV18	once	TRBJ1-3	CASSPGTGSGNTIYF	TGTGCCAGCTCACCAGGGACAGGCTCTGGAAACACCATATATTTT
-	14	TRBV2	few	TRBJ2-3	CASARRTAGDTQYF	TGTGCCAGTGCACGGAGAACGGCCGGGGATACGCAGTATTTT
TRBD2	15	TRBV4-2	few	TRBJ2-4	CASSLGGDQSGFQYF	TGTGCCAGCAGCCTGGGAGGGGATCAAAGCGGCTTCCAATACTTC
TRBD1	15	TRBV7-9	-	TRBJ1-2	CASSLSLTGACGYTF	TGTGCCAGCAGCTTATCCTTGACAGGGGCCTGCGGCTACACCTTC
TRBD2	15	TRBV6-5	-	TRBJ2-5	CASSLAGGLQETQYF	TGTGCCAGCAGTTTAGCGGGGGGGCTACAAGAGACCCAGTACTTC